This T cell receptor (beta chain) was profiled in a study of early T cells in non-severe SARS-CoV-2 infection. Across the whole study: Bulk RNA from unsorted whole blood was sequenced; chains were unpaired.

TCRdb redid the calling of the 5' RACE reads with MiXCR, one entry per CDR3 protein. The table lists tens of thousands of distinct CDR3 sequences, less than 15% of them singletons. The CDR3 covers 15 residues. Trimming pared 6 bases from V and 1 base from J, leaving 15 bases between. This clonotype was obtained from an adult who was a healthcare worker with PCR-confirmed SARS-CoV-2 infection or an uninfected control (not recorded which). The chain carries TRBV12-3 or TRBV12-4 and TRBJ1-1, with D perhaps TRBD1 (5 bases). Source material: whole blood. CDR3 nucleotide sequence: TGTGCCAGCAGAGGGGACTTTGGGGGGAACACTGAAGCTTTCTTT. Amino acids: CASRGDFGGNTEAFF.